This T cell receptor beta chain appears in the sequencing data of a study of cytomegalovirus exposure and HLA in healthy donors. In the PCR, 60 Vbeta and 13 Jbeta primers were used. Measured with immunoSEQ multiplex PCR; TCRdb has only the in-frame clones, and not every one. The sample records about 190,000 clones, roughly 81% being singletons. Study conclusions and caveats: The analysis excluded some indistinguishable V segments, including TRBV6-2 and TRBV6-3.

As concerns this clone: Its matching antigen is unknown.

The germline V and J ends were trimmed by 4 bases and 3 bases, with 19 bases remaining between them. The CDR3 length is 16 residues. Germline V gene data show CDR1 as SGHNT and CDR2 as YYREEE (reference sequence). The chain uses TRBV5-4 and TRBJ2-5, with D possibly being TRBD1 (6 bases). The sequenced material came from PBMCs. The TCR sequence derives from a woman aged 25 to 39 in good health and CMV-seropositive. CDR3 sequence: CASSAGVRAGEETQYF. The CDR3, as DNA: TGTGCCAGCAGCGCCGGGGTCCGGGCAGGGGAAGAGACCCAGTACTTC.